One TCR beta chain is described in this entry. The data were taken from a study of blood T cell repertoires in COVID-19. Per the germline V gene, CDR1 is LNHDA and CDR2 is SQIVND (reference sequence). J gave up 5 bases and V 3 bases, and 9 bases lay outside the gene matches. The CDR3 covers 16 residues. The table came from immunoSEQ multiplex PCR; TCRdb's copy has only in-frame clones and leaves some out. The sample includes hundreds of thousands of clones, 70% to 90% of them seen just once. The chain joins TRBV19 to TRBJ2-3; 9 bases match TRBD2. This TCR derives from a woman under 40 with COVID-19, enrolled during active disease. Sequenced material: peripheral blood. The CDR3, as DNA: TGTGCCAGTAGTATGACTAGCGGAGCGTTGGGAGATACGCAGTATTTT. Its protein is CASSMTSGALGDTQYF.